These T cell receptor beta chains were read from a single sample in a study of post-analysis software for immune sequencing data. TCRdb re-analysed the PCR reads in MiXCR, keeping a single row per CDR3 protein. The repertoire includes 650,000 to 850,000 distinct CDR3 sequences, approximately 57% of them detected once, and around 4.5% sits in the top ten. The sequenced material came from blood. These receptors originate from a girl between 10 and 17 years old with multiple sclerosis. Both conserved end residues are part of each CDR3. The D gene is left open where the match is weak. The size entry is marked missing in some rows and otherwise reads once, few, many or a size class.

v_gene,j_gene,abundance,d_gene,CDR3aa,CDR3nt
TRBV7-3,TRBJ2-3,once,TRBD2,CASSYGLAPTDTQYF,TGTGCCAGCAGCTACGGACTAGCGCCCACAGATACGCAGTATTTT
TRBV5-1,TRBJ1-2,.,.,CASSLYLDSYGYTF,TGCGCCAGCAGCTTGTATCTGGACTCGTATGGCTACACCTTC
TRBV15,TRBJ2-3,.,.,CATSMRPDTDTQYF,TGTGCCACCAGTATGCGCCCAGACACAGATACGCAGTATTTT
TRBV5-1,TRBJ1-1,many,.,CASSLTGPNTEAFF,TGCGCCAGCAGCTTGACGGGTCCGAACACTGAAGCTTTCTTT
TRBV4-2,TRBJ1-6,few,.,CASSQDGDSPLHF,TGTGCCAGCAGCCAAGATGGGGATTCACCCCTCCACTTT
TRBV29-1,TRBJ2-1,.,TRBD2,CSVEDSGSPSYNEQFF,TGCAGCGTTGAGGATAGCGGGAGCCCGTCCTACAATGAGCAGTTCTTC
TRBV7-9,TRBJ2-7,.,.,CASSSPGHQSYEQYF,TGTGCCAGCAGCTCGCCGGGACACCAATCCTACGAGCAGTACTTC
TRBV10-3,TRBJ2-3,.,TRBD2,CAISRAGAATDTQYF,TGTGCCATCAGTCGAGCGGGGGCCGCCACAGATACGCAGTATTTT
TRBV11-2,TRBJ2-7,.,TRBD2,CASSLDRTSGGFYEQYF,TGTGCCAGCAGCTTAGATCGGACTAGCGGGGGGTTCTACGAGCAGTACTTC
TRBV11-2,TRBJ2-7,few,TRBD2,CASSPGTTYYEQYF,TGTGCCAGCAGCCCCGGGACTACCTACTACGAGCAGTACTTC
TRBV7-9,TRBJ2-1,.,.,CASSNSAYNEQFF,TGTGCCAGCAGCAATAGCGCCTACAATGAGCAGTTCTTC
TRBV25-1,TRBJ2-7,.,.,CASSEEGPSYEQYF,TGTGCCAGCAGTGAGGAGGGGCCCTCCTACGAGCAGTACTTC
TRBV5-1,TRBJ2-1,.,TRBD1,CASSVPGQSVNEQFF,TGCGCCAGCAGCGTGCCGGGACAGTCAGTAAATGAGCAGTTCTTC
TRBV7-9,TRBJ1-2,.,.,CASSPSGRGGGYTF,TGTGCCAGCAGCCCATCGGGCAGGGGTGGCGGCTACACCTTC
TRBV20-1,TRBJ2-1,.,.,CSATALPSSYNEQFF,TGCAGCGCTACCGCCCTACCAAGCTCCTACAATGAGCAGTTCTTC
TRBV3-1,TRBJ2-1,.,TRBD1,CASSQVRTGVRNEQFF,TGTGCCAGCAGCCAAGTACGGACAGGGGTTAGGAATGAGCAGTTCTTC
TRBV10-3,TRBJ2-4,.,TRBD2,CAISAAGGTSGRDHPKNIQYF,TGTGCCATCAGTGCGGCGGGAGGGACTAGCGGGAGAGATCACCCCAAAAACATTCAGTACTTC
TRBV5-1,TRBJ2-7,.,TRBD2,CASNRASGSSYEQYF,TGCGCCAGCAACCGGGCTAGCGGTAGCTCCTACGAGCAGTACTTC
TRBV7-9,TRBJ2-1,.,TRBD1,CASSLALDRGNEQFF,TGTGCCAGCAGCTTAGCGCTGGACAGGGGAAATGAGCAGTTCTTC
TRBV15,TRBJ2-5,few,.,CATSRDRGLETQYF,TGTGCCACCAGCAGAGATCGGGGGCTCGAGACCCAGTACTTC
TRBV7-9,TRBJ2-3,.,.,CASSFKRGTSTDTQYF,TGTGCCAGCAGCTTTAAACGCGGAACTAGCACAGATACGCAGTATTTT
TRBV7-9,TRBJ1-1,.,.,CASSASTGWTEAFF,TGTGCCAGCAGCGCCTCCACAGGGTGGACTGAAGCTTTCTTT
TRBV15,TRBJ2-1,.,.,CATSRDKGGSGEQFF,TGTGCCACCAGCAGAGATAAAGGAGGCTCGGGTGAGCAGTTCTTC
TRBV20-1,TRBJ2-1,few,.,CSAPPLAKGVNEQFF,TGCAGTGCTCCCCCCCTAGCCAAGGGGGTAAATGAGCAGTTCTTC
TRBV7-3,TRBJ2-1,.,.,CASSLIADSYNEQFF,TGTGCCAGCAGCTTAATAGCAGATTCCTACAATGAGCAGTTCTTC